Shown below are 29 T cell receptor beta chains from a single sample sequenced in a study of blood T cell repertoires in COVID-19. Sequencing was performed with immunoSEQ multiplex PCR; in TCRdb, only in-frame clones are kept and a portion is missing. The table includes around 99,000 clones, around 90% detected once. The sample taken for sequencing was peripheral blood. The receptor set was obtained from a young woman with acute or convalescent COVID-19.

The chain carries TRBV30 and TRBJ1-3; tentatively, D is TRBD1 (6 bases). In germline, CDR1 is GTSNPN, CDR2 SVGIG (reference sequence). V lost 8 bases, J lost 0 bases, and 14 bases lay in between. The CDR3 sequence is 14 residues long. The CDR3 DNA is TGTGCCATGGGGGCCCTTAGCTCTGGAAACACCATATATTTT. Protein: CAMGALSSGNTIYF. The whole variable domain, remainder taken from reference TRBV30 and TRBJ1-3, is SQTIHQWPATLVQPVGSPLSLECTVEGTSNPNLYWYRQAAGRGLQLLFYSVGIGQISSEVPQNLSASRPQDRQFILSSKKLLLSDSGFYLCAMGALSSGNTIYFGEGSWLTVV.

The chain joins TRBV7-9 to TRBJ2-3; weak D call: TRBD2 (5 bases). Trimming pared 5 bases from V and 1 base from J, leaving 13 bases between. Germline CDR1 reads SEHNR; CDR2 reads FQNEAQ (reference sequence). This CDR3 region has 15 residues. The CDR3 DNA reads as TGTGCCAGCAGCCCGTTCGTTAGCGGCACAGATACGCAGTATTTT. Its translation: CASSPFVSGTDTQYF.

V and J are TRBV28 and TRBJ2-7; 7 positions match TRBD2. CDR3 length: 15 residues. V lost 6 bases to trimming and J lost 6 bases; unmatched junction nucleotides: 14. From germline, CDR1 is MDHEN and CDR2 SYDVKM. The CDR3 region has the DNA TGTGCCAGCAGGCGAGCGGGGCCCGAGTTGGGCGAGCAGTACTTC. Its translation is CASRRAGPELGEQYF.

The chain uses TRBV18 and TRBJ2-5; 15 bases align to TRBD2. After removal of 2 bases from V and 5 bases from J, the junction contained 3 bases not matched to a gene. This CDR3 has 16 amino acids. CDR1 KGHSH and CDR2 LQKENI come from the germline V gene. CDR3 bases: TGTGCCAGCTCACCAGGACTAGCGGGGGGGCTGGAGACCCAGTACTTC. Translated: CASSPGLAGGLETQYF. Complete variable domain (other parts from reference TRBV18 and TRBJ2-5): NAGVMQNPRHLVRRRGQEARLRCSPMKGHSHVYWYRQLPEEGLKFMVYLQKENIIDESGMPKERFSAEFPKEGPSILRIQQVVRGDSAAYFCASSPGLAGGLETQYFGPGTRLLVL.

This clone was recorded once. The genes are TRBV19 and TRBJ2-7, with TRBD1 as a possible D gene (6 bases). CDR3 length: 14 amino acids. The V end lost 7 bases, the J end lost 0 bases, and 13 bases lay between the germline ends. CDR1 is LNHDA, CDR2 SQIVND, per germline (reference sequence). CDR3 residues: CASKVRDNSYEQYF. The CDR3 region has the DNA TGTGCCAGTAAGGTTCGGGACAACTCCTACGAGCAGTACTTC. The full variable domain, in which reference TRBV19 and TRBJ2-7 provide the parts outside the CDR3, is DGGITQSPKYLFRKEGQNVTLSCEQNLNHDAMYWYRQDPGQGLRLIYYSQIVNDFQKGDIAEGYSVSREKKESFPLTVTSAQKNPTAFYLCASKVRDNSYEQYFGPGTRLTVT.

CDR3 sequence reads: CASSNFGGEQYF. The CDR3 DNA is TGTGCCAGCTCAAACTTCGGGGGCGAGCAGTACTTC. The rearrangement uses TRBV18 and TRBJ2-7, with D possibly matching TRBD2 (6 bases). Germline loops: CDR1 KGHSH, CDR2 LQKENI. The CDR3 spans 12 residues. Between the trimmed V and J ends, which lost 5 bases and 6 bases, there was a span of 11 bases. Based on the CDR3 plus reference TRBV18 and TRBJ2-7, the full variable domain is NAGVMQNPRHLVRRRGQEARLRCSPMKGHSHVYWYRQLPEEGLKFMVYLQKENIIDESGMPKERFSAEFPKEGPSILRIQQVVRGDSAAYFCASSNFGGEQYFGPGTRLTVT.

This rearrangement joins TRBV6-6 to TRBJ2-1; possible D gene TRBD2, 5 bases. Looked up from germline, CDR1 is MNHNY and CDR2 is SVGAGI (reference sequence). Trimming cost V 7 bases and J 8 bases, with 21 bases left between them. There are 15 residues in the CDR3. This CDR3 reads CASNIGTSRSHEQFF. In DNA form, the CDR3 reads TGTGCCAGCAATATTGGTACTAGTAGGTCCCATGAGCAGTTCTTC.

The gene calls are TRBV7-9 and TRBJ1-1, with a tentative D call TRBD1 (5 bases). CDR3 length equals 16 residues. Germline V gene data show CDR1 as SEHNR and CDR2 as FQNEAQ (reference sequence). Trimming left V 5 bases short and J 0 bases short, with 16 bases between. CDR3 coding DNA: TGTGCCAGCAGCACAAACAGGTACCACATGAACACTGAAGCTTTCTTT. Protein product: CASSTNRYHMNTEAFF.

J is TRBJ2-7 and V is TRBV21-1; whether TRBD2, the table's D call, matches the DNA was not checked. TRBV21-1 is listed as a pseudogene. The CDR3 length is 17 residues. The CDR3 region is CASSKAGTSGYSYEQYF. CDR3 nucleotide sequence: TGTGCCAGCAGCAAAGCGGGGACTAGCGGGTACTCCTACGAGCAGTACTTC.

The chain links TRBV3-1 (or the pseudogene TRBV3-2) to TRBJ1-1; the D is unclear. The ends were cut back, 4 bases at V and 6 bases at J, with 12 bases in the middle. Germline V CDR1 and CDR2: LGHDT, YNNKEL (reference sequence). CDR3 length: 13 amino acids. The CDR3 region is CASSPSPLSEAFF. The CDR3 region has the DNA TGTGCCAGCAGCCCCTCCCCCTTATCTGAAGCTTTCTTT.

The chain carries TRBV11-2 and TRBJ1-1, with 7 bases that match TRBD1. The CDR3 loop spans 14 amino acids. The V gene's germline CDR1 is SGHAT and CDR2 FQNNGV. V was clipped by 3 bases and J by 3 bases; unmatched bases: 4. This chain's CDR3 is CASSLGQPYTEAFF. CDR3 DNA sequence: TGTGCCAGCAGCTTGGGACAGCCGTACACTGAAGCTTTCTTT.

The CDR3 region has the DNA TGTGCCAGCAGCCGAATACAGGGAAGCGAGCAGTACTTC. It codes for CASSRIQGSEQYF. The chain recombines TRBV21-1 with TRBJ2-7; no DNA check was done on the table's D call, TRBD1. TRBV21-1 is labeled a pseudogene. The CDR3 has 13 residues.

The chain is built from TRBV27 and TRBJ1-6; D is perhaps TRBD1 (6 bases). V dropped 6 bases and J dropped 10 bases, with 19 bases sitting between them. Germline assignment: CDR1 MNHEY and CDR2 SMNVEV (reference sequence). The CDR3 runs 15 residues. CDR3 residues: CASRGATRDSSPLHF. The CDR3 coding sequence is TGTGCCAGCAGGGGGGCGACCCGGGATTCCTCACCCCTCCACTTT.

The chain uses TRBV4-1 and TRBJ2-2, with 9 positions matching TRBD2. Germline lookup yields CDR1 MGHRA and CDR2 YSYEKL. The junction had 6 bases not matched to a gene; V was cut back by 5 bases and J by 5 bases. CDR3 size: 15 residues. CDR3 in DNA: TGCGCCAGCAGCGCCCCGGGACTAGCTACCGGGGAGCTGTTTTTT. Protein: CASSAPGLATGELFF.

V and J are TRBV5-1 and TRBJ2-2, with a possible D match to TRBD2 (5 bases). The CDR3 extends over 15 amino acids. Looked up from germline, CDR1 is SGHRS and CDR2 is YFSETQ. V was shortened by 5 bases and J by 3 bases, with 14 bases between the two germline ends. CDR3 amino acids: CASRPGGQDTGELFF. CDR3 bases: TGCGCCAGCAGACCAGGCGGGCAAGACACCGGGGAGCTGTTTTTT.

A remark on this clone: In the same sample, other DNA sequences code for this CDR3. This chain connects TRBV9 to TRBJ1-3, with 7 bases lining up with TRBD1. The CDR3 consists of 16 residues. CDR1 and CDR2 (germline): SGDLS, YYNGEE. V lost 2 bases, J lost 0 bases, and 5 bases stayed unmatched. This CDR3 is CASSVVGTASGNTIYF. Written as DNA, the CDR3 is TGTGCCAGCAGCGTGGTCGGGACAGCCTCTGGAAACACCATATATTTT.

The V gene is TRBV7-2, the J gene TRBJ1-2; possibly TRBD1 for D (6 bases). V was trimmed by 5 bases and J by 5 bases, leaving 9 bases between them. The CDR3 consists of 12 residues. Germline CDR1 is SGHTA and CDR2 is FQGNSA. CDR3 residues: CASSQGHYGYTF. DNA for the CDR3: TGTGCCAGCAGCCAGGGGCATTATGGCTACACCTTC.

The rearrangement joins TRBV3-1 (or the pseudogene TRBV3-2) to TRBJ1-2; D remains unclear. Trimming took off 3 bases at V and 0 bases at J, with 8 bases between the two ends. This CDR3 is built from 14 residues. Germline assignment: CDR1 LGHDT and CDR2 YNNKEL (reference sequence). The CDR3: CASSHRGTNYGYTF. The DNA for the CDR3 is TGTGCCAGCAGCCATCGGGGAACTAACTATGGCTACACCTTC.

This chain links TRBV5-1 with TRBJ2-7, with D maybe TRBD1 (5 bases). This CDR3 contains 14 residues. Trimming took 4 bases from V and 2 from J, leaving 13 bases between them. Germline V gene data show CDR1 as SGHRS and CDR2 as YFSETQ. For the CDR3, the DNA is TGCGCCAGCAGCGTACAGGACCTCGCCTACGAGCAGTACTTC. As protein: CASSVQDLAYEQYF.

The V call is TRBV5-1, the J call TRBJ2-3, with D maybe TRBD1 (5 bases). Germline V gene data show CDR1 as SGHRS and CDR2 as YFSETQ. V was clipped by 4 bases and J by 3 bases, with 12 bases between them. This CDR3 comprises 14 residues. The CDR3 here is CASSGTGLTDTQYF. The CDR3 DNA is TGCGCCAGCAGCGGAACAGGCTTAACAGATACGCAGTATTTT.

The CDR3 region is CASSLGLTGSDTQYF. CDR3 DNA: TGCGCCAGCAGCTTGGGGCTGACGGGTAGCGATACGCAGTATTTT. This rearrangement joins TRBV5-1 to TRBJ2-3; D ambiguous. V lost 0 bases to trimming and J lost 6 bases, with 14 bases between them. This CDR3 spans 15 amino acids. Germline assignment: CDR1 SGHRS and CDR2 YFSETQ.

This clone was found once. The chain has TRBV19 and TRBJ1-2; 7 bases map to TRBD1. This CDR3 spans 14 amino acids. The germline V gene encodes CDR1 LNHDA and CDR2 SQIVND (reference sequence). The trim removed 6 bases at V and 0 bases at J, leaving 4 bases unmatched. CDR3 loop: CASSGDRANYGYTF. CDR3 DNA: TGTGCCAGTAGCGGGGACAGAGCTAACTATGGCTACACCTTC.

CDR3 region: CASSSTSWEGETQYF. The CDR3 DNA reads as TGTGCCAGCAGTTCTACTAGTTGGGAAGGTGAGACCCAGTACTTC. J is TRBJ2-5 and V is TRBV28, with a possible D match to TRBD2 (5 bases). Trimming removed 4 bases from V and 5 bases from J, with 17 bases in between. The CDR3 loop spans 15 amino acids. The germline V gene encodes CDR1 MDHEN and CDR2 SYDVKM.

This chain joins TRBV19 and TRBJ1-6; unclear D gene. The germline CDR1 and CDR2 sequences are LNHDA and SQIVND (reference sequence). V was shortened by 2 bases and J by 12 bases, with 17 bases between the two germline ends. There are 15 residues in the CDR3. In nucleotides, the CDR3 is TGTGCCAGTAGTATAAGCGGGCACCGCGGTGAACCCCTCCACTTT. Translating gives CASSISGHRGEPLHF.

V and J are TRBV19 and TRBJ1-6; 8 positions agree with TRBD1. V shed 7 bases and J 7 bases; nucleotides not matched to a gene: 3. CDR3 length: 13 residues. Germline values: CDR1 LNHDA, CDR2 SQIVND (reference sequence). The CDR3 protein is CASTGGMNSPLHF. The CDR3 nucleotides read TGTGCCAGTACAGGGGGCATGAATTCACCCCTCCACTTT.

The chain links TRBV10-2 to TRBJ2-3; the match to TRBD2 covers 8 bases. V shed 6 bases and J 2 bases; nucleotides not matched to a gene: 7. The germline CDR1 and CDR2 sequences are WSHSY and SAAADI. The CDR3 sequence is 15 residues long. CDR3 bases: TGCGCCAGCAGAATGAGGCGGGGGGACACAGATACGCAGTATTTT. Translation gives CASRMRRGDTDTQYF.

The chain has TRBV9 and TRBJ2-5, with 10 bases lining up with TRBD1. The CDR3 is 15 amino acids. With 4 bases clipped from V and 2 bases from J, the junction kept 5 bases outside the gene matches. The germline gives CDR1 SGDLS, CDR2 YYNGEE. CDR3 amino acids: CASSRWTGGQETQYF. The CDR3 DNA reads as TGTGCCAGCAGCCGGTGGACAGGGGGACAAGAGACCCAGTACTTC. Full variable domain (rest looked up from reference TRBV9 and TRBJ2-5): DSGVTQTPKHLITATGQRVTLRCSPRSGDLSVYWYQQSLDQGLQFLIQYYNGEERAKGNILERFSAQQFPDLHSELNLSSLELGDSALYFCASSRWTGGQETQYFGPGTRLLVL.

This chain uses TRBV24-1 with TRBJ2-1, with a tentative D call TRBD2 (5 bases). The V and J ends lost 5 bases and 0 bases respectively, with 19 bases between them. The germline V gene has CDR1 KGHDR and CDR2 SFDVKD. The CDR3 runs to 18 residues. Here the CDR3 DNA reads TGTGCCACCAGTGGCAGTGCTGGACTTACCCACTCCTACAATGAGCAGTTCTTC. As protein: CATSGSAGLTHSYNEQFF.

A few counts support this clone. This chain uses TRBV11-2 with TRBJ2-3; the match to TRBD1 covers 10 bases. Germline-derived CDR1 and CDR2 are SGHAT and FQNNGV. V gave up 5 bases and J gave up 3 bases; unmatched junction bases: 11. The CDR3 extends over 17 amino acids. The CDR3 sequence is CASSPPTPGQGTDTQYF. CDR3 DNA sequence: TGTGCCAGCAGCCCGCCCACCCCGGGACAGGGGACAGATACGCAGTATTTT.